This T cell receptor beta chain emerged from a study of T cell responses to AZD1222 COVID-19 vaccine. Study results and caveats: At study baseline, merely several AZD1222 recipients were seropositive. There were repertoire samples only from the period after the peak T cell response.

Repertoires were generated with immunoSEQ multiplex PCR, while TCRdb's copy carries only in-frame clones and drops some. The sample carries approximately 110,000 clones, approximately 90% recorded once. Of note for this clone: Its cognate antigen is unknown.

This CDR3 is built from 12 residues. Trimming took off 4 bases at V and 4 bases at J, with 4 bases between the two ends. Germline CDR1 and CDR2: MNHNY and SVGAGI (reference sequence). The chain combines TRBV6-6 with TRBJ2-2; no clear D. The clonotype was recovered from an adult in good health. Sequences were derived from peripheral blood, sampled on day 0 of AZD1222 vaccination. For the CDR3, the DNA is TGTGCCAGCAGTTTGAGCACCGGGGAGCTGTTTTTT. Encoded protein: CASSLSTGELFF.